This T cell receptor beta chain came from a study of OX40 agonist ivuxolimab in advanced cancers. Study overall: Patients were treated with ivuxolimab, an agonistic anti-OX40 (CD134) antibody. Partial responses were seen in three patients, one with hepatocellular carcinoma and two with cutaneous melanoma.

On this clone: What it binds is not known.

Broader study findings: Low normalized T-cell clonal expansion was also seen in some nonresponders.

The method was immunoSEQ multiplex PCR; TCRdb's version includes in-frame clones alone and lacks a portion of them. This table holds tens of thousands of clones, more than 75% found once. The CDR3 totals 13 residues. Germline-derived CDR1 and CDR2 are MDHEN and SYDVKM. The V end was cut by 5 bases, the J end by 1 base, with 8 bases between. This chain uses TRBV28 with TRBJ1-1; D is possibly TRBD1 (5 bases). The sequenced sample was CD4+ or CD8+ T cells sorted from blood, obtained in a trial of the OX40 agonist ivuxolimab. This sequence was found in an adult with an advanced solid tumor such as melanoma, head and neck, liver or kidney cancer. CDR3 DNA: TGTGCCAGCAGTGGGACCGAGAACACTGAAGCTTTCTTT. Protein: CASSGTENTEAFF.